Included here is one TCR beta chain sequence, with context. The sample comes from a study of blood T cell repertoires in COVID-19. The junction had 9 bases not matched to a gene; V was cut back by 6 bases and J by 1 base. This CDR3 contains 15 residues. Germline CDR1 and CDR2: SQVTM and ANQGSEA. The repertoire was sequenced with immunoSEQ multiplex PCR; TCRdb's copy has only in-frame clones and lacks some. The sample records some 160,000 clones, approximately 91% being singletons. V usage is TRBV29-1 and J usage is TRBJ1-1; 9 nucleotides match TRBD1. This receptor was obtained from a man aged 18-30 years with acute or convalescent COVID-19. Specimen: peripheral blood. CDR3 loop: CSVGNRGRGNTEAFF. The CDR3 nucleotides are TGCAGCGTGGGAAACAGGGGGCGGGGGAACACTGAAGCTTTCTTT.